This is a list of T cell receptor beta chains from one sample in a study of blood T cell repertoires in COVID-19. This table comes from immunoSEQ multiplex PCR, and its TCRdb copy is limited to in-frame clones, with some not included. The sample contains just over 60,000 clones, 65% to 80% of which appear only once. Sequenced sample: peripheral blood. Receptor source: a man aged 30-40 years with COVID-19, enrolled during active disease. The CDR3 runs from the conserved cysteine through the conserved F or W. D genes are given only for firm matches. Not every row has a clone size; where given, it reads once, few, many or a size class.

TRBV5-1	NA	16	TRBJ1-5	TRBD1	TGCGCCAGCAGCCCGCGACAGGGGGCGGGTAATCAGCCCCAGCATTTT	CASSPRQGAGNQPQHF
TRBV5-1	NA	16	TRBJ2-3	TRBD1	TGCGCCAGCAGCTGGACTGCAGGGGGCGAAACAGATACGCAGTATTTT	CASSWTAGGETDTQYF
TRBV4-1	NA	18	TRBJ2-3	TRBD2	TGCGCCAGCAGCTCACTCTCCAGACTAGCGGGAGTGCTGAATACGCAGTATTTT	CASSSLSRLAGVLNTQYF
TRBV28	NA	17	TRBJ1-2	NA	TGTGCCAGCAGTTCCCATGGGGGACCCTCCGGGGGATCTGGCTACACCTTC	CASSSHGGPSGGSGYTF
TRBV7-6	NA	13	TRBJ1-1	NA	TGTGCCAGCAGCCCCCGGGACACCCCTGAAGCTTTCTTT	CASSPRDTPEAFF
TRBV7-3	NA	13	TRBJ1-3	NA	TGTGCCAGCAGCTTTTTGTCGGGAAACACCATATATTTT	CASSFLSGNTIYF
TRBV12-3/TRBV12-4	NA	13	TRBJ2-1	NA	TGTGCCAGCAGTTTATCCAGGAACAATGAGCAGTTCTTC	CASSLSRNNEQFF
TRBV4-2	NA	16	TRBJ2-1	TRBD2	TGTGCCAGCAGCCTAAGTAGAAGCGGGAGACGCAATGAGCAGTTCTTC	CASSLSRSGRRNEQFF
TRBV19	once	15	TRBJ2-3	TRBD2	TGTGCCAGTAGTATACTAGCGGGAGTTGGAGATACGCAGTATTTT	CASSILAGVGDTQYF
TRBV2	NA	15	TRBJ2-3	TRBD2	TGTGCCAGCAGTGAACGCGGGAGGTTAACAGATACGCAGTATTTT	CASSERGRLTDTQYF
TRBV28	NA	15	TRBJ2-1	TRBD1	TGTGCCAGGACCCAACCGGGACAGGGATACAATGAGCAGTTCTTC	CARTQPGQGYNEQFF
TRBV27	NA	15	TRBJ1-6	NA	TGTGCCAGCGGCCGGACGGATACCGGGGATTCACCCCTCCACTTT	CASGRTDTGDSPLHF
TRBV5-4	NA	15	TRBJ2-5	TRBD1	TGTGCCAGCAGCTCCGGGGACAGGGGGCCTCGGTCCCAGTACTTC	CASSSGDRGPRSQYF
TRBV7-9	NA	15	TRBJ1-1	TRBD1	TGTGCCAGCAGTTACGACAGGGTTGGGTACACTGAAGCTTTCTTT	CASSYDRVGYTEAFF
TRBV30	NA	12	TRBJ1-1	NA	TGTGCCTCCGGAGGGTTTAACACTGAAGCTTTCTTT	CASGGFNTEAFF
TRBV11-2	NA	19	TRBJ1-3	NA	TGTGCCAGCAGCTTAGATCTAACGACAGCGAGTCTTTCTGGAAACACCATATATTTT	CASSLDLTTASLSGNTIYF
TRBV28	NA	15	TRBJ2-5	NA	TGTGCCAGCAGCTTCCTTGGGACAAACCAAGAGACCCAGTACTTC	CASSFLGTNQETQYF
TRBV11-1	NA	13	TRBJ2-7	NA	TGTGCCAGCAGCTTAGCGCCACCAGGCGAGCAGTACTTC	CASSLAPPGEQYF
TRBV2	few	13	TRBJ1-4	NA	TGTGCCAGCAGTGAAGCGCTTTTCATCCCGCGCCCTTTT	CASSEALFIPRPF
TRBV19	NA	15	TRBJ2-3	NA	TGTGCCAGTAGTATAGAGGAGGGAGTTTGGGATACGCAGTATTTT	CASSIEEGVWDTQYF
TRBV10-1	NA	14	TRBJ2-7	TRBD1	TGCGCCAGCAGTGCCGGGACAGGGGCAGAAGAGCAGTACTTC	CASSAGTGAEEQYF
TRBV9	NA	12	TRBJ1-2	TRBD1	TGTGCCAGCAGCGGACAGGGAAATGGCTACACCTTC	CASSGQGNGYTF
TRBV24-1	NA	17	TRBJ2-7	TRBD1	TGTGCCACCAGTGATTTTCCGTACAGGGGTGGTGACTACGAGCAGTACTTC	CATSDFPYRGGDYEQYF
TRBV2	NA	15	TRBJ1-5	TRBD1	TGTGCCAGCAGTGGTACTGGACAGGGAAATCAGCCCCAGCATTTT	CASSGTGQGNQPQHF
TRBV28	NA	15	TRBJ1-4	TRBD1	TGTGCCAGCAGTTTCACCGGACAGGGGCCCGAAAAACTGTTTTTT	CASSFTGQGPEKLFF
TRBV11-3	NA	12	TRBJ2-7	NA	TGTGCCAGCAGCTCCATCCCGCGCGAGCAGTACTTC	CASSSIPREQYF
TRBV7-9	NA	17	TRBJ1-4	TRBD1	TGTGCCAGCAGCCTTGACAGGGGGCGGGCAACTAATGAAAAACTGTTTTTT	CASSLDRGRATNEKLFF
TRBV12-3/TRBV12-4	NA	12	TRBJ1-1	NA	TGTGCCAGCAGTTTCGACATCACTGAAGCTTTCTTT	CASSFDITEAFF
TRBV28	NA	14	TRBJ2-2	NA	TGTGCCAGCAGTGCAGGATCCGGCACCGGGGAGCTGTTTTTT	CASSAGSGTGELFF